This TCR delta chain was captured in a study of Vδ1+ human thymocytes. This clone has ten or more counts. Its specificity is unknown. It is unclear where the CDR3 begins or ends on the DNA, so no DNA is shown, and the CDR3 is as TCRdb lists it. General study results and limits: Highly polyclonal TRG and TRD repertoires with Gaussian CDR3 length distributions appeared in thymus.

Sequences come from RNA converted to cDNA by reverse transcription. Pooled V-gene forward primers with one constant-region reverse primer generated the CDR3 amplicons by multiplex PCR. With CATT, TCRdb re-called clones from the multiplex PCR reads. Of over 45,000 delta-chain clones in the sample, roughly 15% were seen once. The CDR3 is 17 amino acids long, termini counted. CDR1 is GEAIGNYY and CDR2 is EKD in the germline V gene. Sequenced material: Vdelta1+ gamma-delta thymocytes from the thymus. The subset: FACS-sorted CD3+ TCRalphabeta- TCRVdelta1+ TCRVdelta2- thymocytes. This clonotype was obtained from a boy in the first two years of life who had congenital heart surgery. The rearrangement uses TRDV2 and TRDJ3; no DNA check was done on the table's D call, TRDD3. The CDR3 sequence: CACFLLWISWDTRQMFF.